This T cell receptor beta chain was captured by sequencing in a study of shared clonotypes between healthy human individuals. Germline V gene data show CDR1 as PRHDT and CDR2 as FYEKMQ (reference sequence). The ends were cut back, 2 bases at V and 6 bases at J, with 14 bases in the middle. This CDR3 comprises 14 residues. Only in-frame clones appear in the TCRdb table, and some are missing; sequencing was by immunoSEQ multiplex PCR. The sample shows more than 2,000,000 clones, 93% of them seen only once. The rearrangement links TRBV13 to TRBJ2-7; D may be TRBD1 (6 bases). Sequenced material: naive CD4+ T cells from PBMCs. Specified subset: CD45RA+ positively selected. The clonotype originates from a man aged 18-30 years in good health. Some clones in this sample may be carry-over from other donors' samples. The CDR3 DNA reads TGTGCCAGCAGCTTATATGGGGGCCCCCGCGAGCAGTACTTC. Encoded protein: CASSLYGGPREQYF.